This passage covers 10 T cell receptor beta chains from one sample sequenced in a study of OX40 agonist ivuxolimab in advanced cancers. The library was obtained by the immunoSEQ multiplex PCR assay. TCRdb holds this immuneACCESS table with in-frame rearrangements only. Some clones are missing; in checked studies, unresolved V genes explain under half, and the rest has no known cause. Present in this sample are tens of thousands of clones, more than 80% of which were seen just once. The ten top clones hold around 15% of the sample. This specimen was CD4+ or CD8+ T cells sorted from blood, taken in a trial of the OX40 agonist ivuxolimab. The origin of the receptors is an adult with an advanced solid tumor such as melanoma, head and neck, liver or kidney cancer.

The chain employs TRBV19 and TRBJ2-2; D could derive from TRBD1 or TRBD2 (5 bases each). The CDR3 length is 12 residues. Germline V gives CDR1 LNHDA, CDR2 SQIVND (reference sequence). The V end lost 4 bases, the J end lost 5 bases, and 5 bases lay between the germline ends. The CDR3 DNA follows: TGTGCCAGTAGTAGGGGGACCGGGGAGCTGTTTTTT. Its translation: CASSRGTGELFF. Supplemented by reference TRBV19 and TRBJ2-2, the full variable domain reads DGGITQSPKYLFRKEGQNVTLSCEQNLNHDAMYWYRQDPGQGLRLIYYSQIVNDFQKGDIAEGYSVSREKKESFPLTVTSAQKNPTAFYLCASSRGTGELFFGEGSRLTVL.

V is TRBV19 and J is TRBJ2-2; 7 nucleotides match TRBD2. The germline gives CDR1 LNHDA, CDR2 SQIVND (reference sequence). The CDR3 is 17 amino acids. Germline trimming cut 4 bases from V and 6 bases from J; bases unmatched to any gene: 14. In DNA, the CDR3 is TGTGCCAGTAGTAGTCGTGGTGCGGGAGCGTCTGCCGGGGAGCTGTTTTTT. Its translation is CASSSRGAGASAGELFF.

The rearrangement joins TRBV6-6 to TRBJ2-1, with 10 bases lining up with TRBD2. Germline CDR1 reads MNHNY; CDR2 reads SVGAGI (reference sequence). J was trimmed by 7 bases and V by 2 bases; bases with no gene match: 5. There are 15 residues in the CDR3. The CDR3 DNA reads TGTGCCAGCAGTTACGCAGCGGGAGGGAGGAATGAGCAGTTCTTC. This gives the protein CASSYAAGGRNEQFF.

The chain joins TRBV18 to TRBJ2-3; tentative D call: TRBD2 (6 bases). This CDR3 comprises 16 residues. V gave up 2 bases and J gave up 3 bases, with 15 bases separating them. Germline CDR1 is KGHSH and CDR2 is LQKENI. This CDR3 reads CASSPWAGSGTDTQYF. The CDR3 nucleotides are TGTGCCAGCTCACCATGGGCGGGGAGTGGGACAGATACGCAGTATTTT.

The rearrangement joins TRBV15 to TRBJ2-5; 14 bases are a match to TRBD2. The CDR3 length is 16 residues. Germline CDR1 reads LNHNV; CDR2 reads YYDKDF (reference sequence). J gave up 5 bases and V 3 bases, and 5 bases lay outside the gene matches. CDR3 sequence: CATSRTSGRARETQYF. CDR3 nucleotides: TGTGCCACCAGCAGGACTAGCGGGAGGGCGCGGGAGACCCAGTACTTC.

The V gene is TRBV9, the J gene TRBJ2-7; a possible D gene is TRBD2 (5 bases). The CDR3 consists of 14 residues. The V gene's germline CDR1 is SGDLS and CDR2 YYNGEE. The V gene lost 0 bases and the J gene lost 3 bases, with 10 bases spanning the gap. The DNA of the CDR3 is TGTGCCAGCAGCGTAGAAGTAGGAGGCTACGAGCAGTACTTC. It translates to CASSVEVGGYEQYF.

J is TRBJ1-1 and V is TRBV10-1; D uncertain. Per germline, CDR1 WNHNN and CDR2 SYGVQD (reference sequence). The CDR3 is 13 residues long. Trimming left V 3 bases short and J 0 bases short, with 5 bases between. The CDR3 DNA follows: TGCGCCAGCAGTGAACGTTTGAACACTGAAGCTTTCTTT. Its translation is CASSERLNTEAFF.

The chain joins TRBV27 to TRBJ2-1; TRBD2 matches at 12 bases. V dropped 4 bases and J dropped 8; count of bases not matched to a gene: 15. The V gene's germline CDR1 is MNHEY and CDR2 SMNVEV (reference sequence). The CDR3 is made up of 18 amino acids. The CDR3 spells CASSSTLLAGGGVDEQFF. The CDR3 bases are TGTGCCAGCAGTTCGACTTTACTAGCGGGAGGCGGGGTCGATGAGCAGTTCTTC.

The CDR3 sequence is CASSFGTASYEQYF. The CDR3 DNA reads TGTGCCAGCAGTTTCGGGACAGCCTCCTACGAGCAGTACTTC. The chain employs TRBV6-6 and TRBJ2-7; 7 nucleotides match TRBD1. There are 14 residues in the CDR3. Looked up from germline, CDR1 is MNHNY and CDR2 is SVGAGI (reference sequence). V gave up 4 bases and J gave up 0 bases; unmatched junction bases: 3.

The CDR3 bases are TGTGCCAGCAGCCTAACTAGCTTGGAGCAGTTCTTC. It yields the protein CASSLTSLEQFF. The chain joins TRBV5-6 to TRBJ2-1, with a weak D call TRBD2 (6 bases). V lost 4 bases, J lost 10 bases, and 12 bases lay in between. CDR3 length equals 12 residues. The germline CDR1 and CDR2 sequences are SGHDT and YYEEEE. Supplemented by reference TRBV5-6 and TRBJ2-1, the full variable domain reads DAGVTQSPTHLIKTRGQQVTLRCSPKSGHDTVSWYQQALGQGPQFIFQYYEEEERQRGNFPDRFSGHQFPNYSSELNVNALLLGDSALYLCASSLTSLEQFFGPGTRLTVL.